This record concerns one TCR beta chain sequence. Clones were sequenced by immunoSEQ multiplex PCR, and TCRdb holds only the in-frame ones, with some missing. This sample has hundreds of thousands of clones, with around 86% found just once. This sample was taken from a study of blood T cell repertoires in COVID-19. Participants spanned ages about 18 to 89 years and resided in about 25 US areas. Membership in each cohort depended on participant-reported clinical history. Trimming cost V 1 base and J 7 bases, with 4 bases left between them. CDR3 size: 11 residues. In germline, CDR1 is SEHNR, CDR2 FQNEAQ (reference sequence).

The chain employs TRBV7-9 and TRBJ1-1; D remains ambiguous. This receptor was taken from a woman aged 45-65 years who had recovered from COVID-19. The sample was PBMCs or T cells enriched from blood (not recorded which). Written as DNA, the CDR3 is TGTGCCAGCAGCTTAGGGAGTGAAGCTTTCTTT. Translating gives CASSLGSEAFF. Based on the CDR3 plus reference TRBV7-9 and TRBJ1-1, the full variable domain is DTGVSQNPRHKITKRGQNVTFRCDPISEHNRLYWYRQTLGQGPEFLTYFQNEAQLEKSRLLSDRFSAERPKGSFSTLEIQRTEQGDSAMYLCASSLGSEAFFGQGTRLTVV.